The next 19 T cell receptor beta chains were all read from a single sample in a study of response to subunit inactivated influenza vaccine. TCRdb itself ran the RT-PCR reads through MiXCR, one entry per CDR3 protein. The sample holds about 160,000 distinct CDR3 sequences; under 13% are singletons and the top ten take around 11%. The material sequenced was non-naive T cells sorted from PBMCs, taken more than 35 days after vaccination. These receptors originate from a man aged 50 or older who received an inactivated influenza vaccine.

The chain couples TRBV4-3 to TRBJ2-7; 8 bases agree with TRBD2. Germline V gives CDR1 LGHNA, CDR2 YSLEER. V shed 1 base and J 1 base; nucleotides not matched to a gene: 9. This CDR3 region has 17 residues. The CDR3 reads CASSQGFALAESYEQYF. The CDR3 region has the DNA TGCGCCAGCAGCCAAGGTTTCGCACTAGCGGAGTCCTACGAGCAGTACTTC.

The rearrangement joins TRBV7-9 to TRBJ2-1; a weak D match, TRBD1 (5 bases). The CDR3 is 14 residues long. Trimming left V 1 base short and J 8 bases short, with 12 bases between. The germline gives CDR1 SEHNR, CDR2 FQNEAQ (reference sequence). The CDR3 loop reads CASSLGSGLHEQFF. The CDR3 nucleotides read TGTGCCAGCAGCTTAGGGTCAGGGCTCCATGAGCAGTTCTTC.

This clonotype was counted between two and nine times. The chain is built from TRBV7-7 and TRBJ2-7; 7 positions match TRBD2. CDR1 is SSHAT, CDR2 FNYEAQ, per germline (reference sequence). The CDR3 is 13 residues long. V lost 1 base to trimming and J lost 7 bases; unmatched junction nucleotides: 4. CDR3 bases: TGTGCCAGCAGCTTAGGAGCGGGAAGAGAGCAGTACTTC. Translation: CASSLGAGREQYF.

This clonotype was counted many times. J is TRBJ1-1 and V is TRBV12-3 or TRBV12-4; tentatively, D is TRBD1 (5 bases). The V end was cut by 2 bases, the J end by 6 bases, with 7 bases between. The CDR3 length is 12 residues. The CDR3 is CASSLTGAEAFF. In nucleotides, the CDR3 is TGTGCCAGCAGTTTAACGGGGGCTGAAGCTTTCTTT.

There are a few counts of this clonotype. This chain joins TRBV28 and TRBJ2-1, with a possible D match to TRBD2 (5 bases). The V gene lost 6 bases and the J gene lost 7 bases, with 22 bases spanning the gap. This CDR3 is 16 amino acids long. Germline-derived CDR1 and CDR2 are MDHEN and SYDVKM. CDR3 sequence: CASSTRRENPGNEQFF. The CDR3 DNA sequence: TGTGCCAGCAGCACCCGTAGGGAAAACCCGGGGAATGAGCAGTTCTTC.

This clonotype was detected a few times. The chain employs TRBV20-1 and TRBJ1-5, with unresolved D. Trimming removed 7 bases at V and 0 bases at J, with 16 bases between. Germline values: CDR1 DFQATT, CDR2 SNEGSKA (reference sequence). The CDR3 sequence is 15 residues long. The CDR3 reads CSGLGGSTSNQPQHF. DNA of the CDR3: TGCAGTGGGCTGGGCGGCTCAACTAGCAATCAGCCCCAGCATTTT.

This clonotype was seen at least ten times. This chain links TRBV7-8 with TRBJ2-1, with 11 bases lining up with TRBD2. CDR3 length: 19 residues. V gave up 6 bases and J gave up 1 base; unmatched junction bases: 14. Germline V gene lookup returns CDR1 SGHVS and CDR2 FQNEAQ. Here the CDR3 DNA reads TGTGCCAGCAGACCCGCGATTAGACTAGCGGGGATATCCTACAATGAGCAGTTCTTC. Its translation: CASRPAIRLAGISYNEQFF.

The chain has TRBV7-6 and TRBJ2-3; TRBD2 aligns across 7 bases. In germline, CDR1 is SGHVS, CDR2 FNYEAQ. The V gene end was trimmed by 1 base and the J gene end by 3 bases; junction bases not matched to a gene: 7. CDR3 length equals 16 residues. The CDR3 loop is CASSLGLASRTDTQYF. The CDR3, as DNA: TGTGCCAGCAGCTTAGGACTAGCTTCAAGGACAGATACGCAGTATTTT.

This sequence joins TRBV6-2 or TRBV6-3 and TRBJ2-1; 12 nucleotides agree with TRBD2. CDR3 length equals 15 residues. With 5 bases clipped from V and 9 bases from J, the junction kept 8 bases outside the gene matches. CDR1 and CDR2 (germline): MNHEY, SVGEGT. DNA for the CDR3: TGTGCCAGCAGTACCGGGACTAGCGGGTTTGGTGAGCAGTTCTTC. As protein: CASSTGTSGFGEQFF.

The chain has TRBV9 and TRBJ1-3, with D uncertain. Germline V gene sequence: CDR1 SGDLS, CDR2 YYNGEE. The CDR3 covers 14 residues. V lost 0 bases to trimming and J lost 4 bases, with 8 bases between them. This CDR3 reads CASSVVGGGNTIYF. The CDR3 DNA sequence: TGTGCCAGCAGCGTAGTAGGTGGGGGAAACACCATATATTTT.

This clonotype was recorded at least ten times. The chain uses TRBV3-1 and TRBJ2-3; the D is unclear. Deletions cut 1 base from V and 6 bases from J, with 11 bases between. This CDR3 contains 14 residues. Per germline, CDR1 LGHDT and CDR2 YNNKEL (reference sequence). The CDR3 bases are TGTGCCAGCAGCCAAGTCACATCCCTTGATACGCAGTATTTT. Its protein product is CASSQVTSLDTQYF.

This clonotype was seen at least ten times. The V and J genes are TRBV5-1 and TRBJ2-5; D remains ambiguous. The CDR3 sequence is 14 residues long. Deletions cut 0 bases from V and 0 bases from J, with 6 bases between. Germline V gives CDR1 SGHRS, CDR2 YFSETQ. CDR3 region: CASSLDTYQETQYF. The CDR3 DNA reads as TGCGCCAGCAGCTTGGACACTTACCAAGAGACCCAGTACTTC.

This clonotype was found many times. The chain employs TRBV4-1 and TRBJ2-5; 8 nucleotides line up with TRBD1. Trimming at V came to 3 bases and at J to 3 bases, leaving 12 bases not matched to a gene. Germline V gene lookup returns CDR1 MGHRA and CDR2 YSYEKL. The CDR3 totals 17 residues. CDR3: CASSQDRTGIIEETQYF. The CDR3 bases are TGCGCCAGCAGCCAGGATAGGACAGGGATTATCGAAGAGACCCAGTACTTC.

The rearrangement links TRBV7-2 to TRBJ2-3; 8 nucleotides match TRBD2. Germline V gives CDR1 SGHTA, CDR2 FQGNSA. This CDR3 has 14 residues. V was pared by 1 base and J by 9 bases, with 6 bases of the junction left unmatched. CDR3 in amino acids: CASSLVAGGRTQYF. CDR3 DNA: TGTGCCAGCAGCTTAGTGGCGGGAGGACGCACGCAGTATTTT.

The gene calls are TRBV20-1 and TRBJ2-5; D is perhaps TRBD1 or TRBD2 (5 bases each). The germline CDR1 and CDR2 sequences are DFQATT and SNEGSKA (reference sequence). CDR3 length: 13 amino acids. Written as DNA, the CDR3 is TGCAGCGGTGGGACCCAGGGTGTGGAGACCCAGTACTTC. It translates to CSGGTQGVETQYF.

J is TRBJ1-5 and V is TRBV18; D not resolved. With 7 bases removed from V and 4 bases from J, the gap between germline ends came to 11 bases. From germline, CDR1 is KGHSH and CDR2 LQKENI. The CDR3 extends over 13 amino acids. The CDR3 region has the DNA TGTGCCAGCTTACTCCAGGAAAATCAGCCCCAGCATTTT. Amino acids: CASLLQENQPQHF.

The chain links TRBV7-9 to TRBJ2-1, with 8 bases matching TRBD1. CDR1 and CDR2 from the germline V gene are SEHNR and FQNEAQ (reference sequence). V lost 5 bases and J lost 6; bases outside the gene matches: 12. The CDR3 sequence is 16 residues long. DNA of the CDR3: TGTGCCAGCAGCACCGAGACAGGGGTAGTATCCAATGAGCAGTTCTTC. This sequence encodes CASSTETGVVSNEQFF.

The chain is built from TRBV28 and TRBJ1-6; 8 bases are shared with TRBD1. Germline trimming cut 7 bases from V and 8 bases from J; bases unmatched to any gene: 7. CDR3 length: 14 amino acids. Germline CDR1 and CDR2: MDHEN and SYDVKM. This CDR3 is CASIKDRDDSPLHF. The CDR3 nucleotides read TGTGCCAGCATTAAGGACAGGGATGATTCACCCCTCCACTTT.

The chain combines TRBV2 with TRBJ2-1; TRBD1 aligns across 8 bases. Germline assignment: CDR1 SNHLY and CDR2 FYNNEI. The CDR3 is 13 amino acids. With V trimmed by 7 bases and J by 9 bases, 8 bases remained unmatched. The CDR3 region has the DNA TGTGCCAGCACAAAAGGACAGGGCGGTGAGCAGTTCTTC. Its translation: CASTKGQGGEQFF.